This TCR beta chain was sequenced during a study of T cell clones after liver transplantation. Repertoires were generated with immunoSEQ multiplex PCR, while TCRdb's copy carries only in-frame clones and drops some. The data contain tens of thousands of clones, 84% of them seen just once; the ten biggest clones take up more than 2%. With 5 bases clipped from V and 10 bases from J, the junction kept 4 bases outside the gene matches. The CDR3 covers 13 residues. Germline CDR1 SSHAT, CDR2 FNYEAQ (reference sequence). This clone was picked up one time. The starting material was CD4+ T cells from blood, obtained less than 50 months after liver transplant. The receptor was derived from a human patient who received a liver transplant. A share of the T cells may be of graft donor origin. The chain has TRBV7-7 and TRBJ1-6; 8 bases agree with TRBD1. The chain's CDR3 is CASSLDRESPLHF. CDR3 DNA sequence: TGTGCCAGCAGCCTGGACAGGGAATCACCCCTCCACTTT.